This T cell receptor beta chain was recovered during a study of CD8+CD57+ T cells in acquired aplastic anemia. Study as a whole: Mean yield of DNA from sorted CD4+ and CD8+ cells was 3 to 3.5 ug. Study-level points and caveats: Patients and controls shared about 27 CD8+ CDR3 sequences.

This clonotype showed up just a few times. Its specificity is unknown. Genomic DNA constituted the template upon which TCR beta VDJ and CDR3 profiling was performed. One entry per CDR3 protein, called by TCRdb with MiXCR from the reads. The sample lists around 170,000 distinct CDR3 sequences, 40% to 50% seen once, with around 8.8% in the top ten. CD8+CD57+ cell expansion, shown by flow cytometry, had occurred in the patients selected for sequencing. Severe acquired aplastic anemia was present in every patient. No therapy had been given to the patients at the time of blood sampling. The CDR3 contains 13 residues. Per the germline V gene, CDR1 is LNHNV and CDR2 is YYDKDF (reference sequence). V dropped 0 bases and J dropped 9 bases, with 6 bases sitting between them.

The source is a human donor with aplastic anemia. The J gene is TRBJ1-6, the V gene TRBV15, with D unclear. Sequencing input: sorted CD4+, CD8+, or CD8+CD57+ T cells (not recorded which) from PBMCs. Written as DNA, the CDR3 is TGTGCCACCAGCAGAGATCAGATTTCACCCCTCCACTTT. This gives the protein CATSRDQISPLHF.